This T cell receptor (beta chain) was recovered during a study of T cell responses to AZD1222 COVID-19 vaccine (dated by TCRdb to the early 2020s). Regarding the research as a whole: A total of more than 230 trial participants underwent TCR sequencing, of whom about 210 received two doses of AZD1222 and some 25 received two doses of the MenACWY control vaccine. Trial participants were enrolled by age into subgroups of 18-55, 56-69 and 70-plus years, and around 150, 29 and 61 TCR-sequenced participants, respectively, were included in these subgroups.

The sample's time point, from its label and the paper: about 28 days (+/-7) after the second vaccine dose. Because spike-specific TCR depth and breadth did not differ between the two schedules, AZD1222 recipients who got a second dose at roughly 4 weeks were pooled with those who got a second dose at roughly 12 weeks. Vaccinee samples came from UK trials COV001 and COV002, including a single-blind randomized controlled phase 2/3 trial of AZD1222 (ChAdOx1 nCoV-19) in healthy adults. For TCRbeta chain sequencing, PBMC samples were collected from trial participants at day 0 and at day 28 after the second dose. Beyond this particular receptor, the publication reports: Reportedly, almost half of the unique spike-specific TCRs recognized epitopes lying outside the regions that are mutated in the B.1.351 and B.1.1.7 variants. CD4 TCRs associated with the vaccine covered the entire spike protein, and the dominant responses were in regions 160-218 and 743-854. No day 14 peak-response samples were available, so repertoires were characterized only after the peak T cell response. Spike-specific TCR breadth and depth rose significantly after two AZD1222 doses compared with day 0 and with MenACWY recipients. The 56-69-year group was small, and its depth increase did not reach significance, likely because of low power. Participants were mostly white British, with more females than males. The authors suggested clonal diversity may have been underestimated. Conclusions about previously exposed vaccinees are limited because only a handful of AZD1222 recipients were SARS-CoV-2 seropositive at baseline.

Points on this clone: The antigen it recognizes is unknown. Per-base quality was not reported, and no clone a single base away is much larger than it.

Cut back by 3 bases and 1 base, the V and J ends lie 13 bases apart. From a lookup of the germline V gene (reference sequence), CDR1 and CDR2 are SGHNT and YYREEE. Including cysteine and phenylalanine, the CDR3 has 15 amino acids. Just the 45-base CDR3 DNA is kept, in frame starting at base 1. The CDR3 regions of human TCRbeta chains were analyzed by immunosequencing. Per the original workflow: Repertoire TCRs were matched against a reference library of SARS-CoV-2-specific TCRs generated with the MIRA antigen-specificity platform. Breadth meant the fraction of unique TCRs that were SARS-CoV-2-associated, whereas depth meant the fraction of total T cells that were SARS-CoV-2-associated. Each spike-specific TCR was assigned to its reactive spike region and to a CD4 or CD8 class using the MIRA data. Log10-transformed breadth and depth values were compared by one-way ANOVA with Sidak's multiple comparisons tests. Held by TCRdb, this immuneACCESS table contains in-frame sequences only and omits some clones. Under half of the omission traces to an unresolved V gene where checked; the cause of the rest is unknown. The DNA was the basis for D and trimming; V, J and clone size are from that table. This sample is represented by about 130,000 clones; roughly 86% of them were singletons. The ten largest clones add up to about 6% of the sample.

Rearrangement joined TRBV5-4 to TRBJ2-5, with the D gene not clear enough to name. This specimen was peripheral blood, taken 28 days after the second AZD1222 dose. The clonotype originates from an adult who received the AZD1222 COVID-19 vaccine. The CDR3 here reads CASSSALGSQETQYF. The DNA reads as follows: TGTGCCAGCAGCTCCGCCCTTGGCAGCCAAGAGACCCAGTACTTC.